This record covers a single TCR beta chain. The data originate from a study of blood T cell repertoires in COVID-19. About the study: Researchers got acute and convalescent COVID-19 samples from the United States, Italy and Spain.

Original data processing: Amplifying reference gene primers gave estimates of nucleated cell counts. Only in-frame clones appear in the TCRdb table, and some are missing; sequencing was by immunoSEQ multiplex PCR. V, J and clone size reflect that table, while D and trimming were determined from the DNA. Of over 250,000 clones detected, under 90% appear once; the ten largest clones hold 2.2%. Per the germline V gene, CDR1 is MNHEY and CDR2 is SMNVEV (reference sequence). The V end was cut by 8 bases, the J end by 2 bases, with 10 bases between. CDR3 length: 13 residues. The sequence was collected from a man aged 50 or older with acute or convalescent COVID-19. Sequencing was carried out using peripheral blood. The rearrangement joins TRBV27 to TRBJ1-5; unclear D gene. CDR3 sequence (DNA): TGTGCCAGCCAGGAAACCGGCAATCAGCCCCAGCATTTT. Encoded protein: CASQETGNQPQHF.